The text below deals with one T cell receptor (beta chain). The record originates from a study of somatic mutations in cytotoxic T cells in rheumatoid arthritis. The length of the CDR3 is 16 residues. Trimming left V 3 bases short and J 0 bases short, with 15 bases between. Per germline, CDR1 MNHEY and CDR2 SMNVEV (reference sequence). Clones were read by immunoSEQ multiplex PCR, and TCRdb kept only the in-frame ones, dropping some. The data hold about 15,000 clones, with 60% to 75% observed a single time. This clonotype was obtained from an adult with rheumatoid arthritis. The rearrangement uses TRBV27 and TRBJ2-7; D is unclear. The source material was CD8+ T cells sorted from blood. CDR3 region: CASSFARGDTSYEQYF. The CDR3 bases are TGTGCCAGCAGTTTCGCACGAGGAGACACCTCCTACGAGCAGTACTTC.